These T cell receptor beta chains were read from a single sample in a study of cytomegalovirus exposure and HLA in healthy donors. The repertoire was sequenced with immunoSEQ multiplex PCR; TCRdb's copy has only in-frame clones and lacks some. This sample carries about 160,000 clones, roughly 80% of them seen once, and the ten largest clones take 7%. Sample: PBMCs. The receptors here all came from a woman in her thirties in good health and CMV-seropositive. The CDR3 runs from the conserved cysteine through the conserved F or W. Fields, in order: D gene, clone size, J gene, V gene, CDR3 protein, CDR3 DNA. A D gene is named only where the DNA matches it firmly. For some rows the clone size is stated as once, few or many, or as a class when expanded; others skip it.

d_gene: .
abundance: few
j_gene: TRBJ1-1
v_gene: TRBV7-8
CDR3aa: CASSLLPNTEAFF
CDR3nt: TGTGCCAGCAGCTTACTACCAAACACTGAAGCTTTCTTT

d_gene: .
abundance: .
j_gene: TRBJ2-5
v_gene: TRBV10-3
CDR3aa: CATIKGGVGFSETQYF
CDR3nt: TGTGCCACGATTAAAGGAGGGGTCGGTTTCTCGGAGACCCAGTACTTC

d_gene: TRBD1
abundance: .
j_gene: TRBJ1-6
v_gene: TRBV5-5
CDR3aa: CASSTYTGVANSPLHF
CDR3nt: TGTGCCAGCAGTACCTACACAGGGGTGGCTAATTCACCCCTCCACTTT

d_gene: TRBD1
abundance: .
j_gene: TRBJ1-5
v_gene: TRBV4-1
CDR3aa: CASSQEGRGENRPQHF
CDR3nt: TGCGCCAGCAGCCAAGAGGGCAGGGGGGAAAATCGGCCCCAGCATTTT

d_gene: .
abundance: .
j_gene: TRBJ2-7
v_gene: TRBV7-9
CDR3aa: CASTQTVYEQYF
CDR3nt: TGTGCCAGCACCCAGACAGTCTACGAGCAGTACTTC

d_gene: .
abundance: .
j_gene: TRBJ2-1
v_gene: TRBV27
CDR3aa: CATVRGTPGYNEQFF
CDR3nt: TGTGCCACTGTGAGGGGGACCCCTGGGTACAATGAGCAGTTCTTC

d_gene: .
abundance: .
j_gene: TRBJ1-5
v_gene: TRBV19
CDR3aa: CASSSWSGWNQPQHF
CDR3nt: TGTGCCAGTAGTAGTTGGTCAGGGTGGAATCAGCCCCAGCATTTT

d_gene: .
abundance: .
j_gene: TRBJ2-2
v_gene: TRBV19
CDR3aa: CASTTRGTGELFF
CDR3nt: TGTGCCAGTACCACAAGGGGAACCGGGGAGCTGTTTTTT

d_gene: .
abundance: .
j_gene: TRBJ2-5
v_gene: TRBV18
CDR3aa: CASSPYTAFGETQYF
CDR3nt: TGTGCCAGCTCACCGTATACAGCCTTTGGGGAGACCCAGTACTTC

d_gene: .
abundance: .
j_gene: TRBJ2-6
v_gene: TRBV7-8
CDR3aa: CASSFFSGGALSSGANVLTF
CDR3nt: TGTGCCAGCAGCTTTTTTTCTGGGGGGGCTCTTAGCTCTGGGGCCAACGTCCTGACTTTC

d_gene: .
abundance: .
j_gene: TRBJ2-2
v_gene: TRBV2
CDR3aa: CASSDRSNTGELFF
CDR3nt: TGTGCCAGCAGTGACAGGTCGAACACCGGGGAGCTGTTTTTT

d_gene: .
abundance: .
j_gene: TRBJ2-7
v_gene: TRBV5-6
CDR3aa: CASSFFSATYEQYF
CDR3nt: TGTGCCAGCAGCTTCTTCAGCGCGACCTACGAGCAGTACTTC

d_gene: .
abundance: .
j_gene: TRBJ1-1
v_gene: TRBV5-5
CDR3aa: CASSLVISNMNTEAFF
CDR3nt: TGTGCCAGCAGCTTGGTAATCTCCAACATGAACACTGAAGCTTTCTTT

d_gene: TRBD1
abundance: .
j_gene: TRBJ1-4
v_gene: TRBV9
CDR3aa: CASSRSSGTGTVRVQANEKLFF
CDR3nt: TGTGCCAGCAGCCGCTCGAGTGGGACCGGGACAGTTAGGGTGCAGGCTAATGAAAAACTGTTTTTT

d_gene: TRBD1
abundance: .
j_gene: TRBJ1-2
v_gene: TRBV10-3
CDR3aa: CAIGEGVGQGIVDGYTF
CDR3nt: TGTGCCATCGGTGAGGGGGTGGGACAGGGCATAGTGGATGGCTACACCTTC

d_gene: .
abundance: .
j_gene: TRBJ1-3
v_gene: TRBV6-6
CDR3aa: CASSYSGSGNTIYF
CDR3nt: TGTGCCAGCAGTTACTCGGGGAGTGGAAACACCATATATTTT

d_gene: .
abundance: .
j_gene: TRBJ1-1
v_gene: TRBV5-1
CDR3aa: CASSPVNMNTEAFF
CDR3nt: TGCGCCAGCAGCCCGGTTAATATGAACACTGAAGCTTTCTTT

d_gene: .
abundance: .
j_gene: TRBJ2-5
v_gene: TRBV29-1
CDR3aa: CSATLALYQETQYF
CDR3nt: TGCAGCGCCACCTTAGCATTGTACCAAGAGACCCAGTACTTC

d_gene: .
abundance: .
j_gene: TRBJ2-1
v_gene: TRBV11-2
CDR3aa: CASSPGPYNEQFF
CDR3nt: TGTGCCAGCAGCCCTGGGCCCTACAATGAGCAGTTCTTC

d_gene: .
abundance: once
j_gene: TRBJ2-7
v_gene: TRBV6-1
CDR3aa: CASSEWQGSYEQYF
CDR3nt: TGTGCCAGCAGTGAATGGCAGGGCTCCTACGAGCAGTACTTC